A single sample gave rise to the 13 T cell receptor beta chains below, sequenced in a study of shared clonotypes between healthy human individuals. Libraries were prepared by immunoSEQ multiplex PCR; TCRdb keeps only in-frame clonotypes and omits some of them. This repertoire shows 550,000 to 850,000 clones, 55% to 80% found once; its top ten account for 1.8%. The specimen sequenced was memory CD4+ T cells sorted from blood. Stated subset: CD45RA-negative fraction. These receptors originate from a woman between 25 and 40 years old in good health.

This chain uses TRBV10-1 with TRBJ2-3; possible D gene TRBD1, 6 bases. The germline V gene has CDR1 WNHNN and CDR2 SYGVQD (reference sequence). Trimming left V 4 bases short and J 5 bases short, with 13 bases between. The CDR3 length is 14 residues. The CDR3 region has the DNA TGCGCCAGCAGTGGTTCAGGACAGATAGATACGCAGTATTTT. Translation: CASSGSGQIDTQYF.

The DNA of the CDR3 is TGTGCCACCCAGCCCCGGGAAGATTCACCCCTCCACTTT. It encodes CATQPREDSPLHF. The chain combines TRBV6-5 with TRBJ1-6; D not resolved. V gave up 10 bases and J gave up 8 bases, with 15 bases separating them. The CDR3 extends over 13 amino acids. Germline values: CDR1 MNHEY, CDR2 SVGAGI.

The chain combines TRBV30 with TRBJ2-6, with D tentatively TRBD1 or TRBD2 (7 bases each). CDR1 and CDR2 from the germline V gene are GTSNPN and SVGIG (reference sequence). This CDR3 is 18 amino acids long. V was clipped by 3 bases and J by 0 bases, with 18 bases between them. The CDR3 is CAWRWWEGAISGANVLTF. The CDR3 DNA reads as TGTGCCTGGAGGTGGTGGGAGGGGGCGATCTCTGGGGCCAACGTCCTGACTTTC.

In its sample, this clone was seen once. The chain uses TRBV6-5 and TRBJ2-2; 9 bases are shared with TRBD2. Trimming cost V 3 bases and J 4 bases; bases outside gene matches: 6. CDR1 is MNHEY, CDR2 SVGAGI, per germline. There are 16 residues in the CDR3. The DNA for the CDR3 is TGTGCCAGCAGTTATTATAGCGGGAGCCCCACCGGGGAGCTGTTTTTT. Its protein product is CASSYYSGSPTGELFF.

The rearrangement uses TRBV7-7 and TRBJ2-5; no reliable D call. Trimming removed 4 bases from V and 9 bases from J, with 12 bases in between. CDR1 and CDR2 from the germline V gene are SSHAT and FNYEAQ (reference sequence). The CDR3 consists of 12 residues. The chain's CDR3 is CASSSRRIPQYF. The DNA for the CDR3 is TGTGCCAGCAGCTCAAGAAGAATACCCCAGTACTTC.

The chain combines TRBV2 with TRBJ2-1, with 7 bases fitting TRBD1. CDR1 is SNHLY, CDR2 FYNNEI, per germline. The CDR3 is 14 residues long. V lost 8 bases and J lost 5; bases outside the gene matches: 9. In nucleotides, the CDR3 is TGTGCCAGCGACTCCGGGACAGCAAACAATGAGCAGTTCTTC. Protein product: CASDSGTANNEQFF.

This clone was observed a few times. The rearrangement links TRBV29-1 to TRBJ2-2, with D uncertain. The CDR3 has 14 amino acids. Deletions cut 7 bases from V and 8 bases from J, with 20 bases between. The germline gives CDR1 SQVTM, CDR2 ANQGSEA. The chain's CDR3 is CSALPGPPPGELFF. The CDR3 nucleotides are TGCAGCGCCCTCCCGGGTCCCCCGCCAGGGGAGCTGTTTTTT.

This chain joins TRBV7-9 and TRBJ2-3; 11 bases are shared with TRBD2. This CDR3 comprises 15 residues. Trimming at V came to 2 bases and at J to 5 bases, leaving 3 bases not matched to a gene. The germline CDR1 and CDR2 sequences are SEHNR and FQNEAQ (reference sequence). This CDR3 is CASSLQGTSGDTQYF. CDR3 DNA: TGTGCCAGCAGCTTACAGGGGACTAGCGGAGATACGCAGTATTTT.

Points on this clone: The identical CDR3 is also encoded by other nucleotide sequences in the sample. The chain carries TRBV9 and TRBJ1-5, with a tentative D call TRBD1 (5 bases). The CDR3 has 13 residues. With 4 bases removed from V and 4 bases from J, the gap between germline ends came to 9 bases. Germline V gene lookup returns CDR1 SGDLS and CDR2 YYNGEE. Written as DNA, the CDR3 is TGTGCCAGCAGCCCTGGGACTAATCAGCCCCAGCATTTT. It translates to CASSPGTNQPQHF. The full variable domain, rest sourced from reference TRBV9 and TRBJ1-5, is DSGVTQTPKHLITATGQRVTLRCSPRSGDLSVYWYQQSLDQGLQFLIQYYNGEERAKGNILERFSAQQFPDLHSELNLSSLELGDSALYFCASSPGTNQPQHFGDGTRLSIL.

For this clone: The same CDR3 is also encoded by other DNA sequences in this sample. The chain joins TRBV4-1 to TRBJ2-5; a weak D match, TRBD2 (5 bases). From germline, CDR1 is MGHRA and CDR2 YSYEKL. V lost 3 bases and J lost 5, with 10 bases in between. The CDR3 runs 13 residues. CDR3 sequence reads: CASSQVLAETQYF. The CDR3 bases are TGCGCCAGCAGCCAGGTGCTAGCCGAGACCCAGTACTTC.

The V and J genes are TRBV4-1 and TRBJ1-3, with unresolved D. CDR1 MGHRA and CDR2 YSYEKL come from the germline V gene. This CDR3 contains 15 residues. V gave up 0 bases and J gave up 0 bases, with 6 bases separating them. In DNA, the CDR3 is TGCGCCAGCAGCCAAGACACGAGCTCTGGAAACACCATATATTTT. Translating gives CASSQDTSSGNTIYF.

V and J are TRBV2 and TRBJ1-4; 7 bases agree with TRBD1. The CDR3 has 15 residues. Per the germline V gene, CDR1 is SNHLY and CDR2 is FYNNEI. V was pared by 3 bases and J by 6 bases, with 7 bases of the junction left unmatched. In nucleotides, the CDR3 is TGTGCCAGCAGTGACCGGGACAGCTGGGATGAAAAACTGTTTTTT. It is translated as CASSDRDSWDEKLFF.

This chain links TRBV2 with TRBJ2-1, with 9 bases that match TRBD2. CDR3 length: 14 residues. Losses at the gene ends were 8 bases for V and 6 bases for J; bases not matched to a gene: 8. Germline V gene sequence: CDR1 SNHLY, CDR2 FYNNEI. The CDR3 loop is CASAIAGVSNEQFF. The DNA of the CDR3 is TGTGCCAGCGCAATAGCGGGAGTCTCCAATGAGCAGTTCTTC.